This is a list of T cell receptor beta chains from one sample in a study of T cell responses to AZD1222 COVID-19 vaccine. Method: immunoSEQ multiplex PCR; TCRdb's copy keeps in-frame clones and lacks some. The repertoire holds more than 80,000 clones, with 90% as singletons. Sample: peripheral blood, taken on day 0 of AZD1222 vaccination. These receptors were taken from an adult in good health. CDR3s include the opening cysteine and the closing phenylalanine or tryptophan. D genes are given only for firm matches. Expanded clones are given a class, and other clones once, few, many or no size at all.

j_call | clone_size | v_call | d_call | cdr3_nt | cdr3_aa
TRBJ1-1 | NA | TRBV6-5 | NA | TGTGCCAGCAGGTTTGGGAGGAACACTGAAGCTTTCTTT | CASRFGRNTEAFF
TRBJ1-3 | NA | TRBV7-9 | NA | TGTGCCAGCAGCTTAGCAGCCTCTGGAAACACCATATATTTT | CASSLAASGNTIYF
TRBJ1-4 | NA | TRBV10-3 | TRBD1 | TGTGCCATCAGTGAGGGGACAGGGGCCAAAGAAAAACTGTTTTTT | CAISEGTGAKEKLFF
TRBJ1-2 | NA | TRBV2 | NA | TGTGCCAGCAGCGGACAGTCCTATGGCTACACCTTC | CASSGQSYGYTF
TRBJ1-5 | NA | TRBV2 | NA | TGTGCCAGCAGTGAAGTGTCGAAGAATCAGCCCCAGCATTTT | CASSEVSKNQPQHF
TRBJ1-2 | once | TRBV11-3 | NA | TGTGCCAGCAGCTTAGTAGGCGGGGACGGCTACACCTTC | CASSLVGGDGYTF
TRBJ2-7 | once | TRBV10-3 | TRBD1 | TGTGCCATCAGTGAGTTAGGCAGGGGGCAGGGCGAGCAGTACTTC | CAISELGRGQGEQYF
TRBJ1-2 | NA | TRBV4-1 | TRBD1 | TGCGCCAGCAGCCAAGATCGACAGGGGAACTATGGCTACACCTTC | CASSQDRQGNYGYTF
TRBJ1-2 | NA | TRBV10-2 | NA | TGCGCCAGCACCCCCAGGCCGGGTGAAGGTGGCTACACCTTC | CASTPRPGEGGYTF
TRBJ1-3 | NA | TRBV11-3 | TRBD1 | TGTGCCAGCAGCTTGAGGACAGGCGTCGGAAACACCATATATTTT | CASSLRTGVGNTIYF
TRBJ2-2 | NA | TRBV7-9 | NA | TGTGCCAGCTGTAAGGGAAGAAGGGGTTGGGGGGAGCTGTTTTTT | CASCKGRRGWGELFF
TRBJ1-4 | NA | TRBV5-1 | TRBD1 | TGCGCCAGCAGCTGGGGACAGGGGCCGACAACTAATGAAAAACTGTTTTTT | CASSWGQGPTTNEKLFF
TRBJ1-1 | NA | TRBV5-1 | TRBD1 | TGCGCCAGCAGCTTGGAGGGACAGGGTGCCTTTGAAGCTTTCTTT | CASSLEGQGAFEAFF
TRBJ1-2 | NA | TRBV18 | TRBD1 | TGTGCCAGCTCACCCCGAGCCCTAGGACAGGGGAGGGATGGCTACACCTTC | CASSPRALGQGRDGYTF
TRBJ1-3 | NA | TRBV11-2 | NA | TGTGCCAGCAGCTTAGTCCTGGGGCCTGGAAACACCATATATTTT | CASSLVLGPGNTIYF
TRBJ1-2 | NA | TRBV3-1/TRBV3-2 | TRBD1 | TGTGCCAGCAGCCCCGGGACAGAGTATGGCTACACCTTC | CASSPGTEYGYTF
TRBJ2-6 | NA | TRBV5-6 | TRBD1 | TGTGCCAGCAGGACAGGGCCCTCTGGGGCCAACGTCCTGACTTTC | CASRTGPSGANVLTF